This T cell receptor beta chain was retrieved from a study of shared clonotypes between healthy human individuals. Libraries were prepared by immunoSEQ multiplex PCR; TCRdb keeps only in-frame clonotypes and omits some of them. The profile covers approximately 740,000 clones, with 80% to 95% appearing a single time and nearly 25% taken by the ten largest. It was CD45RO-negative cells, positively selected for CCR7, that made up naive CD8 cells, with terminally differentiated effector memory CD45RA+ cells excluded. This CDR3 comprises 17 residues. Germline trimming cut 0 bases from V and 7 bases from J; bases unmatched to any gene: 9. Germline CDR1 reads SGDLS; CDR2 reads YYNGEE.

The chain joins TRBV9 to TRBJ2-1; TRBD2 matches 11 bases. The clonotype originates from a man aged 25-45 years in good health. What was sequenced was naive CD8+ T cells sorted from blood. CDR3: CASSVEPGLAVNNEQFF. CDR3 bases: TGTGCCAGCAGCGTAGAACCGGGACTAGCGGTTAATAATGAGCAGTTCTTC.